The clone carrying this TCR beta chain was seen once. This entry belongs to a study of blood T cell repertoires in COVID-19. Study in general: The origin of the acute and convalescent COVID-19 samples was the United States, Italy and Spain. The cDNA or gDNA used as material had been derived from T cells, B-cell-depleted T cells, or PBMCs.

This CDR3 is 13 amino acids long. The ends were cut back, 7 bases at V and 4 bases at J, with 11 bases in the middle. Per the germline V gene, CDR1 is MNHEY and CDR2 is SMNVEV (reference sequence). Original processing methods: Nucleated cell counts were estimated from reference gene primer amplification. Assay: immunoSEQ multiplex PCR; the TCRdb copy retains only in-frame clones and omits some. V, J and clone size are those of that table, while D and trimming were read from the DNA. The profile shows approximately 200,000 clones, approximately 90% of them singletons. The source is a man between 18 and 29 years old with acute COVID-19. The genes are TRBV27 and TRBJ1-3, with unresolved D. Sequences were obtained from PBMCs or T cells enriched from blood (not recorded which). DNA for the CDR3: TGTGCCAGCACAACTCTCGGGGGAAACACCATATATTTT. It yields the protein CASTTLGGNTIYF.